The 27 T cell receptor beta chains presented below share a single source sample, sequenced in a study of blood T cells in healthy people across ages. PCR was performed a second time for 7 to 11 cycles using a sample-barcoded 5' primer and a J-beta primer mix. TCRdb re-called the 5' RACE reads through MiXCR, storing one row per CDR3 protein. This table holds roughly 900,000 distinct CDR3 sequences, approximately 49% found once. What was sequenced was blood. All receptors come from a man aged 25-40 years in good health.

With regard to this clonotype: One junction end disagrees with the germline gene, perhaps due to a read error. CDR3 sequence reads: CASSQVRGPGLHF. CDR3 nucleotides: TGTGCCAGCAGCCAAGTACGAGGACCGGGACTCCACTTC. The chain links TRBV3-1 to TRBJ2-4, with D perhaps matching TRBD2 (6 bases). The CDR3 sequence is 13 residues long. Germline CDR1 reads LGHDT; CDR2 reads YNNKEL (reference sequence).

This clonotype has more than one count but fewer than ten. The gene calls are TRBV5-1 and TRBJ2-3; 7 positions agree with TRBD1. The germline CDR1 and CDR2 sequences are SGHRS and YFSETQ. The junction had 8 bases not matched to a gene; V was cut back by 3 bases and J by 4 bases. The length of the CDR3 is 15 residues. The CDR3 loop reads CASSSLRQGPDTQYF. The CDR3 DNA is TGCGCCAGCAGCTCCTTAAGACAGGGCCCAGATACGCAGTATTTT. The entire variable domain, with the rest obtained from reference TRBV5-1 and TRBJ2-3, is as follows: KAGVTQTPRYLIKTRGQQVTLSCSPISGHRSVSWYQQTPGQGLQFLFEYFSETQRNKGNFPGRFSGRQFSNSRSEMNVSTLELGDSALYLCASSSLRQGPDTQYFGPGTRLTVL.

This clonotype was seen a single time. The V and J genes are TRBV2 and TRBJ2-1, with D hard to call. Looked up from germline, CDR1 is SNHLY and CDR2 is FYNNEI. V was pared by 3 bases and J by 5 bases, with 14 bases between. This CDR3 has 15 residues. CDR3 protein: CASSDRRPGDNEQFF. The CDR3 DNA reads TGTGCCAGCAGTGATAGACGACCGGGTGACAATGAGCAGTTCTTC.

The CDR3 is CASSHDPFDEQYF. The CDR3 nucleotides read TGCGCCAGCAGCCACGACCCCTTCGACGAGCAGTACTTC. This chain uses TRBV4-3 with TRBJ2-7; D gene ambiguous. V gave up 3 bases and J gave up 5 bases, with 11 bases separating them. CDR3 length equals 13 residues. The V gene's germline CDR1 is LGHNA and CDR2 YSLEER.

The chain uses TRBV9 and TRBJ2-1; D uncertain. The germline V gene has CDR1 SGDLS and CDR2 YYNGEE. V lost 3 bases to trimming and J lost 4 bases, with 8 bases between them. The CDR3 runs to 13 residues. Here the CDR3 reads CASSGESYNEQFF. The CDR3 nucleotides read TGTGCCAGCAGCGGTGAAAGTTACAATGAGCAGTTCTTC.

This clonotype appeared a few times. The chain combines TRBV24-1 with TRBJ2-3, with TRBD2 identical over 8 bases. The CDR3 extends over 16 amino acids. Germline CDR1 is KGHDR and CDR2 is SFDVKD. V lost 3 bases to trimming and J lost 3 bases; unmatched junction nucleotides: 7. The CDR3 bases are TGTGCCACCAGTGATCGCGGGGGGCTCGCAACAGATACGCAGTATTTT. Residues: CATSDRGGLATDTQYF.

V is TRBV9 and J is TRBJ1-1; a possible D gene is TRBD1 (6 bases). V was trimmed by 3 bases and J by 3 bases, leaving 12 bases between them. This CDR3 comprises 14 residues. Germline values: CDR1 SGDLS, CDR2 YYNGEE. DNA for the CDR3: TGTGCCAGCAGCGAAGGGGGATCCCACACTGAAGCTTTCTTT. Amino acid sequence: CASSEGGSHTEAFF.

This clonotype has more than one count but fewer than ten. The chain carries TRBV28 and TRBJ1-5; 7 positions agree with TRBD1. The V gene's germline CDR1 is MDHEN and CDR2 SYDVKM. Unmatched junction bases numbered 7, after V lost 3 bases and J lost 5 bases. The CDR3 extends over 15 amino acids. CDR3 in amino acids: CASSLFVGGDQPQHF. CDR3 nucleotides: TGTGCCAGCAGTTTGTTCGTAGGGGGCGATCAGCCCCAGCATTTT. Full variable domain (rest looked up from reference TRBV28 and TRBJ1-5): DVKVTQSSRYLVKRTGEKVFLECVQDMDHENMFWYRQDPGLGLRLIYFSYDVKMKEKGDIPEGYSVSREKKERFSLILESASTNQTSMYLCASSLFVGGDQPQHFGDGTRLSIL.

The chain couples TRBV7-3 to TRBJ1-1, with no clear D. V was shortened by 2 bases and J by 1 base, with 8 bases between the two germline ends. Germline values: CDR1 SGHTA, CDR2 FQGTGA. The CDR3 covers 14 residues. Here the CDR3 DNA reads TGTGCCAGCAGCTTATTAGGTCCGAACACTGAAGCTTTCTTT. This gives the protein CASSLLGPNTEAFF.

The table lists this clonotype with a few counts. The CDR3 reads CASSLARGSGGEQFF. CDR3 in DNA: TGTGCCAGCAGCTTAGCTCGGGGTTCGGGGGGTGAGCAGTTCTTC. The chain links TRBV7-2 to TRBJ2-1, with 7 positions matching TRBD2. Per germline, CDR1 SGHTA and CDR2 FQGNSA. The CDR3 totals 15 residues. With 0 bases clipped from V and 9 bases from J, the junction kept 8 bases outside the gene matches.

CDR3: CASSLSSPGQGAYTQYF. In nucleotides, the CDR3 is TGTGCCAGCAGTTTATCGTCTCCGGGACAGGGGGCTTATACGCAGTATTTT. The chain is built from TRBV27 and TRBJ2-3, with TRBD1 matching over 12 bases. J gave up 7 bases and V 0 bases, and 8 bases lay outside the gene matches. This CDR3 has 17 amino acids. Germline V lookup: CDR1 MNHEY, CDR2 SMNVEV (reference sequence).

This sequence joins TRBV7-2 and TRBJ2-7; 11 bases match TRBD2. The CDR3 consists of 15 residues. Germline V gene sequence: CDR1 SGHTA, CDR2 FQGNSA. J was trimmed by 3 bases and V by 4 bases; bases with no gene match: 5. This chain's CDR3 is CASSSTSGAYYEQYF. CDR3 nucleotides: TGTGCCAGCAGCTCGACTAGCGGGGCCTACTACGAGCAGTACTTC.

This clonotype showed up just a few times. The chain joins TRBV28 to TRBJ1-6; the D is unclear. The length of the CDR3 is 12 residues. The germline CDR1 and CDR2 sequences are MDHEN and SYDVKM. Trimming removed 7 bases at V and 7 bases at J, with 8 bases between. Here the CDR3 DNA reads TGTGCCAGCACCTTCGGGAATTCACCCCTCCACTTT. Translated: CASTFGNSPLHF.

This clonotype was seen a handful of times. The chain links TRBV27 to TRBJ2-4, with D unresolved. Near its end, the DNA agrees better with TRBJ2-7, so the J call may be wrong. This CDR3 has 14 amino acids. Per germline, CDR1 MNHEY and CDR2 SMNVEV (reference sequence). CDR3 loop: CASSPQSSSYEQYF. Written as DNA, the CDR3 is TGTGCCAGCAGTCCACAATCTAGCTCCTACGAGCAGTACTTC.

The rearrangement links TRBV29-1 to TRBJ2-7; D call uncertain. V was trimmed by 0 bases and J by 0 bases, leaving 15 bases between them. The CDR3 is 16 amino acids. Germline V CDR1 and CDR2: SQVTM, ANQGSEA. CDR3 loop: CSVEDPRAPSSYEQYF. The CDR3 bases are TGCAGCGTTGAAGACCCCCGGGCTCCAAGCTCCTACGAGCAGTACTTC.

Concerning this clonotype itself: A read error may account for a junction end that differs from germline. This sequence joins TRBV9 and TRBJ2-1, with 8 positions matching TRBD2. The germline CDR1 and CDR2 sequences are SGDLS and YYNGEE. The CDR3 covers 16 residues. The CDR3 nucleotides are TGTACCAGCAGCGTAGCGGGCGGGGGGTCGCACAATGAGCAGTTCTTC. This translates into CTSSVAGGGSHNEQFF.

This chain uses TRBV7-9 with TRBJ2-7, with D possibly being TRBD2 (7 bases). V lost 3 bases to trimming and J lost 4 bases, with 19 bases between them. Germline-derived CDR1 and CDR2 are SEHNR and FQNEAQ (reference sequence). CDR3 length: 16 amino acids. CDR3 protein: CASSFPGGEAFYEQYF. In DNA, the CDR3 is TGTGCCAGCAGCTTCCCGGGGGGCGAGGCATTTTACGAGCAGTACTTC. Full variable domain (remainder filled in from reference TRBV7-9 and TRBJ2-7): DTGVSQNPRHKITKRGQNVTFRCDPISEHNRLYWYRQTLGQGPEFLTYFQNEAQLEKSRLLSDRFSAERPKGSFSTLEIQRTEQGDSAMYLCASSFPGGEAFYEQYFGPGTRLTVT.

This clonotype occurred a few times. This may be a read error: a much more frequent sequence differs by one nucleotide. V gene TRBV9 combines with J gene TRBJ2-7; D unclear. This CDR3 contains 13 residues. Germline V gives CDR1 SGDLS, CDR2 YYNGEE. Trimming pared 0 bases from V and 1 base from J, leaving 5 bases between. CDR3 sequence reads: CASSVGPSYEQYF. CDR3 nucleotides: TGTGCCAGCAGCGTAGGACCTTCCTACGAGCAGTACTTC. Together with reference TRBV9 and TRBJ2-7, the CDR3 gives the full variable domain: DSGVTQTPKHLITATGQRVTLRCSPRSGDLSVYWYQQSLDQGLQFLIQYYNGEERAKGNILERFSAQQFPDLHSELNLSSLELGDSALYFCASSVGPSYEQYFGPGTRLTVT.

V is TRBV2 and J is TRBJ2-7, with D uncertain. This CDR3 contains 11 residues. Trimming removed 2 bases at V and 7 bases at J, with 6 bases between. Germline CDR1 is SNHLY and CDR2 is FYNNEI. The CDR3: CASSETSEQYF. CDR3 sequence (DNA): TGTGCCAGCAGTGAAACCTCGGAGCAGTACTTC.

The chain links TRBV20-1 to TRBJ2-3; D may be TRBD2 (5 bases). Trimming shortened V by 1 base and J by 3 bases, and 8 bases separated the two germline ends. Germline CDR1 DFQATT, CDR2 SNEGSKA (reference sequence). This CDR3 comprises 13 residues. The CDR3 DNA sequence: TGCAGTGCTAGAGTTGAGGGAACAGATACGCAGTATTTT. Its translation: CSARVEGTDTQYF.

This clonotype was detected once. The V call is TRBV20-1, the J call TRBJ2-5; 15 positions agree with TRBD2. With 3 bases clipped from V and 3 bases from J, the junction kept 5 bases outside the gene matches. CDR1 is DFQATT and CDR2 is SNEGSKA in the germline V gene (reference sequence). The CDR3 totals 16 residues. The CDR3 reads CSASPGTSGGKETQYF. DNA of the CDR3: TGCAGTGCTAGTCCTGGGACTAGCGGGGGGAAAGAGACCCAGTACTTC.

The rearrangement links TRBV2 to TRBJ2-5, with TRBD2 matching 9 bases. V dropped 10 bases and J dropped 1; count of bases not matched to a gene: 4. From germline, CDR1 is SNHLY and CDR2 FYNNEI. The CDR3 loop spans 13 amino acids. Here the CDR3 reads CANSGGVQETQYF. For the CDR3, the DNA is TGTGCCAATAGCGGGGGCGTCCAAGAGACCCAGTACTTC.

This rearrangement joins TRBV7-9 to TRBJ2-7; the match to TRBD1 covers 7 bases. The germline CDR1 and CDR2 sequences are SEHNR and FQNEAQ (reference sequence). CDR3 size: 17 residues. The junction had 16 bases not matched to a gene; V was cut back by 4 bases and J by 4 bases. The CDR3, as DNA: TGTGCCAGCAGCTCATACTACTCCCGGGACAGTAGATACGAGCAGTACTTC. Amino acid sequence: CASSSYYSRDSRYEQYF.

In DNA, the CDR3 is TGTGCCACAGGGAGGACAGGGGGCTTCTCTAGGAACACCGGGGAGCTGTTTTTT. This translates into CATGRTGGFSRNTGELFF. The rearrangement links TRBV6-1 to TRBJ2-2, with 11 bases fitting TRBD1. Germline CDR1 MNHNS, CDR2 SASEGT. Trimming cost V 10 bases and J 1 base; bases outside gene matches: 14. This CDR3 region has 18 residues.

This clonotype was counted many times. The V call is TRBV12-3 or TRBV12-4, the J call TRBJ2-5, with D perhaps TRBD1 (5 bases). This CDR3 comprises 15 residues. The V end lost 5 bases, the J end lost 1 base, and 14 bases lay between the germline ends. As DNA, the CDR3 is TGTGCCAGCAGTCAACACCGGACACGCCAAGAGACCCAGTACTTC. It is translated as CASSQHRTRQETQYF.

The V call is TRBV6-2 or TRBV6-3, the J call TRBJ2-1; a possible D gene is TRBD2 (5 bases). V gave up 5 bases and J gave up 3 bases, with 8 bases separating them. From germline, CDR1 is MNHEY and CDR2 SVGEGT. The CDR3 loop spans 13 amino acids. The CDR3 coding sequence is TGTGCCAGCAGTCAAGCGGTCTACAATGAGCAGTTCTTC. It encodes CASSQAVYNEQFF.

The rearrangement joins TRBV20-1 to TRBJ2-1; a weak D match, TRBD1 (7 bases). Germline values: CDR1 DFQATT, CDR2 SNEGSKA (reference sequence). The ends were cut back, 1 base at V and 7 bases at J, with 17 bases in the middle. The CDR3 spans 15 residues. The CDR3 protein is CSARGTTGQINEQFF. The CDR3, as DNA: TGCAGTGCTAGAGGGACTACGGGACAGATTAATGAGCAGTTCTTC.